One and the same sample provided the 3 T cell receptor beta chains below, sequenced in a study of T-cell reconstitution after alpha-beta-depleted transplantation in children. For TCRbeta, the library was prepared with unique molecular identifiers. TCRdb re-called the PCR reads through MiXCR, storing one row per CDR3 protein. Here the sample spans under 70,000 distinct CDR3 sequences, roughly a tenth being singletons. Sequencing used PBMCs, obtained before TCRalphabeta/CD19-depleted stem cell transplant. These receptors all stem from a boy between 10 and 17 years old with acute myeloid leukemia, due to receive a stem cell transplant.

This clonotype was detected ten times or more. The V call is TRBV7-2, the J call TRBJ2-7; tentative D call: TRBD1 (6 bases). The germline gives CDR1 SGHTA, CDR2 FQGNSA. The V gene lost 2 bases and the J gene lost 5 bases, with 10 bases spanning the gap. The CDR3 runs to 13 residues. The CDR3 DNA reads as TGTGCCAGCAGCTTACAGGGGTCGGACGAGCAGTACTTC. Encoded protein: CASSLQGSDEQYF.

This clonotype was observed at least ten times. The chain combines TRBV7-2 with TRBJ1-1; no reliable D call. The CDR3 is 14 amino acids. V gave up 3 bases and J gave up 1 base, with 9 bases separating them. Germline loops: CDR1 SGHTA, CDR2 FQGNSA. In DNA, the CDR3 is TGTGCCAGCAGCTTGGTTCTCAGGAACACTGAAGCTTTCTTT. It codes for CASSLVLRNTEAFF.

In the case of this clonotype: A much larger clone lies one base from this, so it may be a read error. The CDR3 sequence: CASSIGLWTQHF. CDR3 nucleotide sequence: TGTGCCAGTAGTATAGGTCTCTGGACCCAGCATTTT. The chain carries TRBV19 and TRBJ1-5; D not resolved. The CDR3 covers 12 residues. Deletions cut 1 base from V and 11 bases from J, with 9 bases between. Germline-derived CDR1 and CDR2 are LNHDA and SQIVND (reference sequence).